The source of this TCR beta chain is a study of CD8 T cells in Susac syndrome. RNA was extracted with the RNeasy kit, and a quantity of roughly 0.5 to 1 ug was reverse transcribed using random hexamers. It was immunoSEQ multiplex PCR that amplified TCR beta CDR3 across 54 Vbeta and 13 Jbeta. One entry per CDR3 protein results from TCRdb running MiXCR on the immunoSEQ multiplex PCR reads. The sample consists of about 200,000 distinct CDR3 sequences, approximately 90% of them appearing once. From blood CD8+ and CD4+ T cells, the TCR beta chain was sequenced. The patients serving as multiple sclerosis controls were treatment-naive. They had stable or active relapsing-remitting disease and fulfilled revised McDonald criteria. FACS enriched CD8+ TEMRA cells, while bulk CD8+ and CD4+ were negatively isolated. V shed 7 bases, J shed 3 bases, and the junction held 9 bases outside the gene matches. CDR3 size: 14 residues.

The clonotype originates from a human donor with multiple sclerosis. The V call is TRBV12-3 or TRBV12-4, the J call TRBJ2-7, with 7 bases lining up with TRBD1. The sequenced material came from CD8+ T cells from PBMCs. The CDR3 sequence is CASTSGQVHYEQYF. CDR3 coding DNA: TGTGCCAGCACCTCCGGACAGGTCCACTACGAGCAGTACTTC.